This TCR beta chain was captured by sequencing in a study of cytomegalovirus exposure and HLA in healthy donors. Amplification used 60 Vbeta primers and 13 Jbeta primers. Sequencing was performed with immunoSEQ multiplex PCR; in TCRdb, only in-frame clones are kept and a portion is missing. The top ten clones hold 1.5% to 2% of a sample with about 130,000 clones, roughly 88% of them seen once. Broader study findings: Sequencing depth roughly uniform across donors was assumed in presence/absence analyses. The study listed under 200 cytomegalovirus-associated TCR beta chains.

Trimming took 5 bases from V and 1 from J, leaving 12 bases between them. This CDR3 comprises 14 residues. Germline values: CDR1 SGDLS, CDR2 YYNGEE. Healthy bone marrow donors formed the donor group. With respect to this clone: Its antigen is not identified.

The chain combines TRBV9 with TRBJ1-2, with D tentatively TRBD1 (6 bases). This receptor was taken from a boy between 10 and 17 years old in good health and CMV-seronegative. The sample comprised PBMCs. The CDR3 region is CASRRQDHNYGYTF. The CDR3 region has the DNA TGTGCCAGCAGAAGACAGGATCATAACTATGGCTACACCTTC.